This is a list of T cell receptor beta chains from one sample in a study of a mutant IDH1 vaccine in newly diagnosed glioma. Profiling relied on immunoSEQ multiplex PCR, and the TCRdb table lists in-frame clones only, not all of them. Seen here are some 42,000 clones, 65% to 90% observed once, and the top ten hold roughly 4.6%. These receptors lack a known antigen. The sequencing here drew on PBMCs, taken from a glioma patient whose treatment included an IDH1 peptide vaccine. The receptors were sampled from a woman between 45 and 65 years old with glioma. The CDR3 runs from the conserved cysteine through the conserved F or W. Fields, in order: V gene, CDR3 protein.

TRBV10-2	CASRAGGETDTQYF
TRBV5-5	CASSTERANSPLHF
TRBV2	CASRETGAQETQYF
TRBV30	CAWSKTGTSGYEQYF
TRBV19	CASSINRGGQPQHF
TRBV2	CASWGASGGRDSTDTQYF
TRBV30	CAWRWTGADGGYGYTF
TRBV9	CASSVEGNEKLFF
TRBV5-4	CASSSPAGELFF
TRBV6-5	CASSFSWETQYF
TRBV6-6	CASRTGTGGTEAFF
TRBV5-6	CASSLGGSSYEQYF
TRBV5-1	CASSPLRGQFAGELFF
TRBV30	CAWSVIGRENTEAFF
TRBV5-4	CASSPVGAGGPDTQYF
TRBV9	CASSGEGGGRTDTQYF
TRBV2	CASSELVSTGEKLFF
TRBV4-3	CASSQDRGDQPQHF
TRBV5-6	CASNSFGVDTQYF
TRBV2	CASSRWTGNQPQHF
TRBV4-2	CASSQDEAGGVYNEQFF
TRBV6-1	CASSYVRVLNTEAFF
TRBV11-3	CASSSQRYLSAEAFF
TRBV30	CAWSRQNTGELFF
TRBV5-1	CASSLARGDMNTEAFF
TRBV19	CASSPRGRDRYYYGYTF
TRBV30	CAWSRRPNNEQFF
TRBV18	CASSPPTGAQYF
TRBV4-3	CASSQGPYEQFF
TRBV9	CASSVWTGGEQYF
TRBV5-1	CASSLVGVYEQYF
TRBV29-1	CSVTPGAGGYEQYF
TRBV5-5	CASSWVLNQPQHF
TRBV7-2	CASSPGTSRADTQYF
TRBV7-2	CASSRDTNQPQHF
TRBV5-6	CASSYGLAGGNEQFF
TRBV11-3	CASSNPGRDTEAFF
TRBV11-3	CASSLRTGNTEAFF
TRBV9	CASSAVPGQGAYEQYF
TRBV30	CAWSRTGVNTEAFF
TRBV30	CAGQGANEQYF
TRBV30	CAWIGEGLAGELFF